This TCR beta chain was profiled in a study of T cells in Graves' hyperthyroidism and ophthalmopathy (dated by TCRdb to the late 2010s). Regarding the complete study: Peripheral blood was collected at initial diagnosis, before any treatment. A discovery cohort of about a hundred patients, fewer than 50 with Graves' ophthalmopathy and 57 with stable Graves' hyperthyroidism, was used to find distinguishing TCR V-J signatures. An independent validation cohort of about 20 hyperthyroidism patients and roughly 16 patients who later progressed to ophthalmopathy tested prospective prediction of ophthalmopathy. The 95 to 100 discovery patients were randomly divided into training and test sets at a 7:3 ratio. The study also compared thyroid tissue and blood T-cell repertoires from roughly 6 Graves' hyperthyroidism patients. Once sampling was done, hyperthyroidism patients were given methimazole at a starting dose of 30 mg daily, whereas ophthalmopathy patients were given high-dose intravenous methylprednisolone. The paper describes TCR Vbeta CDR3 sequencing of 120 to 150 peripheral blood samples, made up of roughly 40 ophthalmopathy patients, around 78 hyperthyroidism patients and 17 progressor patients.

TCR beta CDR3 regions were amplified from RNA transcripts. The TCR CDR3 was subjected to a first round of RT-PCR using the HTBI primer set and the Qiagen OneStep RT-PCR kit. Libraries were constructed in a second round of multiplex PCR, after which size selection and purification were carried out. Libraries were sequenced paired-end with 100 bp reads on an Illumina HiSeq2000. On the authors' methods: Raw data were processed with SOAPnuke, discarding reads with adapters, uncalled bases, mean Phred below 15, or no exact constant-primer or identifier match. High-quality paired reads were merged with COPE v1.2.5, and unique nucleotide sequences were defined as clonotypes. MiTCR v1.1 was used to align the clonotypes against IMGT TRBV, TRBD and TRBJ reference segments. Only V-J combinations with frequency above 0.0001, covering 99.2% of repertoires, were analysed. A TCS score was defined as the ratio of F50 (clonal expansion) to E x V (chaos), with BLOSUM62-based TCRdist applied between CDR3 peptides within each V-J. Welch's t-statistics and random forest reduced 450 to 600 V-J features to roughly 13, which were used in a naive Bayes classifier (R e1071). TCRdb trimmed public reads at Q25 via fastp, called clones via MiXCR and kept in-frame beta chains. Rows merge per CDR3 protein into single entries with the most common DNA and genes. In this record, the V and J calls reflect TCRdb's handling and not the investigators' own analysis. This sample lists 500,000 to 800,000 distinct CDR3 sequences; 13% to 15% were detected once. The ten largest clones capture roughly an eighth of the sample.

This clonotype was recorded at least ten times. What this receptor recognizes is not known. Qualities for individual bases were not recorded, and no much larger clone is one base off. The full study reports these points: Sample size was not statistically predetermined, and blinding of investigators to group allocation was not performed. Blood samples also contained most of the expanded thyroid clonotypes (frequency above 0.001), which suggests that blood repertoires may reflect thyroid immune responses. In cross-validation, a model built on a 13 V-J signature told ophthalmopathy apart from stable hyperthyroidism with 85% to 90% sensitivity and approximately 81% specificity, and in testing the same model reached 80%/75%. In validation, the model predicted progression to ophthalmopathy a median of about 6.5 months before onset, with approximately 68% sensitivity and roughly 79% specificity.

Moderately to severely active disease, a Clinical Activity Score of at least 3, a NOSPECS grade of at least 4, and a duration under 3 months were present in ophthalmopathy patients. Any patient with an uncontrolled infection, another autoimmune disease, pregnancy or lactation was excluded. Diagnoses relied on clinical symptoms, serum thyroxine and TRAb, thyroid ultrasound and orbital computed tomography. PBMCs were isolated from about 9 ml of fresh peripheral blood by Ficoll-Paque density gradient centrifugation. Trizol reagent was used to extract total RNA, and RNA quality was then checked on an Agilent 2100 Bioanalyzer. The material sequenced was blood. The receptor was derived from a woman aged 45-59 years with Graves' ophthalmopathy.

Read as DNA, the sequence is TGTGCCAGCAGTCTCCTAGACACTTTCCCCTCTGGAAACACCATATATTTT. It encodes CASSLLDTFPSGNTIYF. The chain is made from TRBV28 and TRBJ1-3; no D gene is confidently identified. CDR1 and CDR2 are read off the germline V gene as MDHEN and SYDVKM. The CDR3 contains 17 residues, cysteine and phenylalanine counted. Here the CDR3 DNA is all that survives: 51 bases in frame from base 1. V is reduced by 5 bases and J by 0 bases, leaving a spacing of 17 bases between them.